The T cell receptor beta chain under discussion was sequenced for a study of T cells after yellow fever vaccination. Whole-study results and caveats: Peaking faster, on day 5 versus 15, the secondary response was nonetheless weaker. Abundant clonotypes from the bulk population could contaminate FACS-sorted repertoires. CD4 and CD8 compartments shared a small share of clonotypes.

Per the germline V gene, CDR1 is MNHEY and CDR2 is SMNVEV (reference sequence). V lost 6 bases, J lost 0 bases, and 15 bases lay in between. This CDR3 contains 15 residues. TCRdb re-called the 5' RACE reads with MiXCR, one entry per CDR3 protein. Here the sample spans around 350,000 distinct CDR3 sequences, roughly 11% being singletons. This clonotype was seen only a few times. The antigen is not known. V gene TRBV27 combines with J gene TRBJ2-7; D is perhaps TRBD2 (6 bases). The sequence came from a young man who received the YFV17D yellow fever vaccine. The starting material was PBMCs, obtained on the day of the first yellow fever vaccination. The CDR3 bases are TGTGCCAGCAGGGCCAAGGGACTGAGCTCCTACGAGCAGTACGTC. It codes for CASRAKGLSSYEQYV.